Following are 8 T cell receptor beta chains from one sample sequenced in a study of shared clonotypes between healthy human individuals. Assay used: immunoSEQ multiplex PCR; TCRdb lists only in-frame clones, some missing. This sample has 2 million to 2.5 million clones, with 90% to 97% found just once. The sequencing sample was made of naive CD4+ T cells sorted from blood. Specified subset: CD45RA+ positively selected. The receptor source for this set is a man between 18 and 29 years old in good health.

The V and J genes are TRBV5-4 and TRBJ1-4; D remains ambiguous. CDR1 is SGHNT, CDR2 YYREEE, per germline (reference sequence). The CDR3 runs 14 residues. V was shortened by 0 bases and J by 11 bases, with 14 bases between the two germline ends. CDR3 loop: CASSLADRESKLFF. The CDR3 DNA is TGTGCCAGCAGCTTGGCGGACCGCGAGAGTAAACTGTTTTTT.

The rearrangement joins TRBV2 to TRBJ1-5; weak D call: TRBD1 (5 bases). Deletions cut 5 bases from V and 0 bases from J, with 11 bases between. Germline CDR1 SNHLY, CDR2 FYNNEI. The CDR3 covers 15 residues. The DNA for the CDR3 is TGTGCCAGCAGTACCCGACAGAATAGCAATCAGCCCCAGCATTTT. Amino acid sequence: CASSTRQNSNQPQHF.

This clone was seen only once. This CDR3 is also generated by other DNA sequences in the sample. V usage is TRBV7-2 and J usage is TRBJ1-1; D is unresolved. The CDR3 runs 14 residues. Germline-derived CDR1 and CDR2 are SGHTA and FQGNSA. The V gene lost 1 base and the J gene lost 2 bases, with 8 bases spanning the gap. CDR3 amino acids: CASSLGGANTEAFF. CDR3 DNA sequence: TGTGCCAGCAGCTTAGGTGGCGCTAACACTGAAGCTTTCTTT.

The V gene is TRBV9, the J gene TRBJ2-2; the D is unclear. CDR1 is SGDLS, CDR2 YYNGEE, per germline. Deletions cut 0 bases from V and 2 bases from J, with 8 bases between. This CDR3 is built from 15 residues. The CDR3 is CASSVEPVNTGELFF. The CDR3 DNA is TGTGCCAGCAGCGTAGAGCCAGTCAACACCGGGGAGCTGTTTTTT. The variable domain in full, completed from reference TRBV9 and TRBJ2-2, reads DSGVTQTPKHLITATGQRVTLRCSPRSGDLSVYWYQQSLDQGLQFLIQYYNGEERAKGNILERFSAQQFPDLHSELNLSSLELGDSALYFCASSVEPVNTGELFFGEGSRLTVL.

To note about this clone: Other DNA sequences in the sample encode the same CDR3. The V and J genes are TRBV7-2 and TRBJ1-5; 10 positions match TRBD1. J lost 7 bases, V lost 5 bases, and 5 bases had no gene match. The germline V gene encodes CDR1 SGHTA and CDR2 FQGNSA. The CDR3 contains 14 residues. The CDR3 coding sequence is TGTGCCAGCAGCCCCGGACAGGGGGTCCAGCCCCAGCATTTT. Protein sequence: CASSPGQGVQPQHF. Looking up the rest from reference TRBV7-2 and TRBJ1-5 gives the full variable domain: GAGVSQSPSNKVTEKGKDVELRCDPISGHTALYWYRQSLGQGLEFLIYFQGNSAPDKSGLPSDRFSAERTGGSVSTLTIQRTQQEDSAVYLCASSPGQGVQPQHFGDGTRLSIL.

The chain employs TRBV2 and TRBJ1-2; perhaps TRBD1 as D (6 bases). The CDR3 sequence is 14 residues long. Per the germline V gene, CDR1 is SNHLY and CDR2 is FYNNEI. V was cut by 6 bases and J by 5 bases, with 16 bases left in between. The CDR3 coding sequence is TGTGCCAGCAGCCCCAGTGGACAGACATATGGCTACACCTTC. It yields the protein CASSPSGQTYGYTF.

The V and J genes are TRBV6-1 and TRBJ1-5; D gene uncertain. Between the trimmed V and J ends, which lost 5 bases and 3 bases, there was a span of 11 bases. This CDR3 comprises 14 residues. Looked up from germline, CDR1 is MNHNS and CDR2 is SASEGT. The CDR3: CASSSSLPNQPQHF. DNA of the CDR3: TGTGCCAGCAGTTCCTCCTTACCCAATCAGCCCCAGCATTTT.

The chain carries TRBV7-9 and TRBJ1-1; D possibly corresponds to TRBD1 (5 bases). This CDR3 has 14 amino acids. V lost 2 bases and J lost 0, with 7 bases in between. Germline loops: CDR1 SEHNR, CDR2 FQNEAQ (reference sequence). CDR3 nucleotides: TGTGCCAGCAGCTTACAGACAGTGAACACTGAAGCTTTCTTT. It yields the protein CASSLQTVNTEAFF.